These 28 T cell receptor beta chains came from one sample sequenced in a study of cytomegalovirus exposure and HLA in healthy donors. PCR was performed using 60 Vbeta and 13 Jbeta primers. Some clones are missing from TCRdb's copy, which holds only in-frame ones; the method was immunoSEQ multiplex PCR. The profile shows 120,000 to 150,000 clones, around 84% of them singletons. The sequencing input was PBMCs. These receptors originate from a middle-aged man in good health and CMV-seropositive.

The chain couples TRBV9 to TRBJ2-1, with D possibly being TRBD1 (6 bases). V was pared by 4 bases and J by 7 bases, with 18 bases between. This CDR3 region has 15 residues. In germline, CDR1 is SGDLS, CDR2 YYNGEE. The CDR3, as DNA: TGTGCCAGCAGCTACGAGCAACACAGGGCGAATGAGCAGTTCTTC. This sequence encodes CASSYEQHRANEQFF.

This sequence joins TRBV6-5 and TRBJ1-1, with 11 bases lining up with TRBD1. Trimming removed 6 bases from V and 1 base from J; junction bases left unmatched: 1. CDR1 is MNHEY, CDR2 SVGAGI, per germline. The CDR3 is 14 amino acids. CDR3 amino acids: CASRGQGANTEAFF. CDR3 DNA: TGTGCCAGCAGAGGACAGGGGGCGAACACTGAAGCTTTCTTT.

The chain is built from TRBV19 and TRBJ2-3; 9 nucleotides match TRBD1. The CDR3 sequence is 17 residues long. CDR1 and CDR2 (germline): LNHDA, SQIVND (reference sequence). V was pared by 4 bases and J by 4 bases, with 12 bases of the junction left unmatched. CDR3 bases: TGTGCCAGTAGTACCTTATCCGGGACAGGGTTCGCAGATACGCAGTATTTT. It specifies CASSTLSGTGFADTQYF.

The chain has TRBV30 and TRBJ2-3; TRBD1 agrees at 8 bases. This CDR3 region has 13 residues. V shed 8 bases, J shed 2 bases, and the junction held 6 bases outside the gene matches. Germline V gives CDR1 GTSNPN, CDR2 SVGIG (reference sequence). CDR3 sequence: CATRGHDTDTQYF. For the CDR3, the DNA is TGTGCCACCAGGGGGCATGACACAGATACGCAGTATTTT.

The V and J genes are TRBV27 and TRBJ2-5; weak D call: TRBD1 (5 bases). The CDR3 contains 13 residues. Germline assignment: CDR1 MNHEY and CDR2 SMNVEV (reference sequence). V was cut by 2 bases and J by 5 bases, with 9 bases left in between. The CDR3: CASSLQGQETQYF. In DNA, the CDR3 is TGTGCCAGCAGTTTACAGGGTCAGGAGACCCAGTACTTC.

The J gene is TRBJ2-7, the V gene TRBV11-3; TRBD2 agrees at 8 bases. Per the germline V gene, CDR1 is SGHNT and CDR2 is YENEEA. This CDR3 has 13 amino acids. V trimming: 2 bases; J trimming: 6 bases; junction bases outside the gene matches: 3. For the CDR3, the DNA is TGTGCCAGCAGCTTATATCGGGGGGGCGAGCAGTACTTC. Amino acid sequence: CASSLYRGGEQYF.

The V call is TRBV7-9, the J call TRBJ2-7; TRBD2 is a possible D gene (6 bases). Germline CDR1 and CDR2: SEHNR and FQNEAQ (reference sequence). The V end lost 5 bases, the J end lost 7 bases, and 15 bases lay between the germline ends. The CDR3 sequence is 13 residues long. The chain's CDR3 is CASSPGTPGEQYF. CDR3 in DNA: TGTGCCAGCAGCCCCGGGACTCCAGGGGAGCAGTACTTC. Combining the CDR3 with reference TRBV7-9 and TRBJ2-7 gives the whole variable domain DTGVSQNPRHKITKRGQNVTFRCDPISEHNRLYWYRQTLGQGPEFLTYFQNEAQLEKSRLLSDRFSAERPKGSFSTLEIQRTEQGDSAMYLCASSPGTPGEQYFGPGTRLTVT.

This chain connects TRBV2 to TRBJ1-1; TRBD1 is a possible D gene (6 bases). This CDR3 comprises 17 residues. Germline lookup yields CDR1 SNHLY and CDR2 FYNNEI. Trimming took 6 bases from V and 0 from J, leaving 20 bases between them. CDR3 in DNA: TGTGCCAGCAGGTTAGGAAGAACAGGGCTCCTGAACACTGAAGCTTTCTTT. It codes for CASRLGRTGLLNTEAFF.

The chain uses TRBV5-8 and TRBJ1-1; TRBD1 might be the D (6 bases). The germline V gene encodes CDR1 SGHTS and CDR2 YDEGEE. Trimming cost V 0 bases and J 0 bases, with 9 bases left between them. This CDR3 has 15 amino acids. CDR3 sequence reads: CASSLARDMNTEAFF. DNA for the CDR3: TGTGCCAGCAGCTTGGCCCGGGACATGAACACTGAAGCTTTCTTT.

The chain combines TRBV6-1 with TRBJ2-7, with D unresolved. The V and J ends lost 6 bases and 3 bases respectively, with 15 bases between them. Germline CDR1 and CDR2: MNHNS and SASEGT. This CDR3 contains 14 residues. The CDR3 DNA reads TGTGCCAGCAGATATAGACAAGAGCTCTACGAGCAGTACTTC. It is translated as CASRYRQELYEQYF.

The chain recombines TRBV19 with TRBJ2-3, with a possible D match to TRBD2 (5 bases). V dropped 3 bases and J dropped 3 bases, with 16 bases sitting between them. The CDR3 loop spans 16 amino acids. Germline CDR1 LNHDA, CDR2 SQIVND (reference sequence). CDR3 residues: CASSIWLADQTDTQYF. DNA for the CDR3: TGTGCCAGTAGTATCTGGCTAGCAGACCAGACAGATACGCAGTATTTT. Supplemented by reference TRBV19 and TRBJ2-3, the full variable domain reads DGGITQSPKYLFRKEGQNVTLSCEQNLNHDAMYWYRQDPGQGLRLIYYSQIVNDFQKGDIAEGYSVSREKKESFPLTVTSAQKNPTAFYLCASSIWLADQTDTQYFGPGTRLTVL.

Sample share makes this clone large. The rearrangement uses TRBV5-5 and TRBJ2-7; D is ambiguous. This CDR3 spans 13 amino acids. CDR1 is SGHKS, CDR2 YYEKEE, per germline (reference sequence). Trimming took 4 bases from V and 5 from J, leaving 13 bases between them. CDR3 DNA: TGTGCCAGCAGCATAGCTTACAAGGACGAGCAGTACTTC. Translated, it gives CASSIAYKDEQYF.

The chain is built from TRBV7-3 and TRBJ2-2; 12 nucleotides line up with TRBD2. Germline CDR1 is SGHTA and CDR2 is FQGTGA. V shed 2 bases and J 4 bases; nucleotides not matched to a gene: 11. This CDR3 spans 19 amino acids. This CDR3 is CASSLRRLAGEAGTGELFF. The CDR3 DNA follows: TGTGCCAGCAGCTTACGACGACTAGCGGGAGAGGCTGGCACCGGGGAGCTGTTTTTT.

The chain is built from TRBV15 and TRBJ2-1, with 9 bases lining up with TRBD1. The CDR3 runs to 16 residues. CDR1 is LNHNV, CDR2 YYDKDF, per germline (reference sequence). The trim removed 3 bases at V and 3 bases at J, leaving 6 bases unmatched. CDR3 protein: CATSSRTGDDYNEQFF. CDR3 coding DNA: TGTGCCACCAGCAGTAGGACAGGGGATGACTACAATGAGCAGTTCTTC.

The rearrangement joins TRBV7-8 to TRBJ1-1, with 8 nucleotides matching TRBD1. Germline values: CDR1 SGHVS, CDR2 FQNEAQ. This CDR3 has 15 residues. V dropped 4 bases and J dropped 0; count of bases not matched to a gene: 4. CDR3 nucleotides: TGTGCCAGCAGCTCCGGACAGGGCGTGAACACTGAAGCTTTCTTT. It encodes CASSSGQGVNTEAFF.

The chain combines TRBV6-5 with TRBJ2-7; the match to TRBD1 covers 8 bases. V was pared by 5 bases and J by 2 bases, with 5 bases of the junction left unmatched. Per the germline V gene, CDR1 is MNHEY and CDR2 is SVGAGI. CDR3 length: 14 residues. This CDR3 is CASSLYRGTYEQYF. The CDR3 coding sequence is TGTGCCAGCAGTCTCTACAGGGGGACCTACGAGCAGTACTTC.

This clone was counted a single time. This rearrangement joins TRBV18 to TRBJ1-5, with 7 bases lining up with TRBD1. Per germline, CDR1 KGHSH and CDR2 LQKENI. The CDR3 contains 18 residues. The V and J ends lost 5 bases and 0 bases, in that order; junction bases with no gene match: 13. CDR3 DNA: TGTGCCAGCTCAACAGGAAGGACAGGCATCTATAGCAATCAGCCCCAGCATTTT. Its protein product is CASSTGRTGIYSNQPQHF.

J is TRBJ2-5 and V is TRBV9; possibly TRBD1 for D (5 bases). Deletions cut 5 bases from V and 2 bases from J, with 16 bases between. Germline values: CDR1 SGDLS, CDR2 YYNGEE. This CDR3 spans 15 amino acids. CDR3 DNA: TGTGCCAGCAGTCCCGGAAGGGGCGCTCAAGAGACCCAGTACTTC. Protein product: CASSPGRGAQETQYF.

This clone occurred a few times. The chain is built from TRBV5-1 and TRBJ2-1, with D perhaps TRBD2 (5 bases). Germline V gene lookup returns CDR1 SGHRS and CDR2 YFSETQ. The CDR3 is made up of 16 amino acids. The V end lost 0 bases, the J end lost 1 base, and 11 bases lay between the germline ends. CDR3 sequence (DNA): TGCGCCAGCAGCTTGGATGCGGGCGATTCCTACAATGAGCAGTTCTTC. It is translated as CASSLDAGDSYNEQFF.

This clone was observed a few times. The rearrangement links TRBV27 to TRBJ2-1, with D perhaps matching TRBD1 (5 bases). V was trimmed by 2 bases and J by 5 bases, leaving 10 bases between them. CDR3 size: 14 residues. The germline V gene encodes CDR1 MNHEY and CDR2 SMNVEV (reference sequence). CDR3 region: CASSLIRGNNEQFF. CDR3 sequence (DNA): TGTGCCAGCAGTTTAATAAGGGGCAACAATGAGCAGTTCTTC.

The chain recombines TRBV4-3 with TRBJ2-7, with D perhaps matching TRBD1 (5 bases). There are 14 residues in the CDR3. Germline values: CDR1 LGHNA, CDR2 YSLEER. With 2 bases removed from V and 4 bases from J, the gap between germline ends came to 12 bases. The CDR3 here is CASSQFQGTYEQYF. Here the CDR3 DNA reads TGCGCCAGCAGCCAATTTCAGGGAACATACGAGCAGTACTTC.

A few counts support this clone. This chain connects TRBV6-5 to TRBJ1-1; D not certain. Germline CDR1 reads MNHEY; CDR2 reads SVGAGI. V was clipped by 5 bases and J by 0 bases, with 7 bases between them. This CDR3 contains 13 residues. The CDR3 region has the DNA TGTGCCAGCAGTGAACACCTGAACACTGAAGCTTTCTTT. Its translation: CASSEHLNTEAFF.

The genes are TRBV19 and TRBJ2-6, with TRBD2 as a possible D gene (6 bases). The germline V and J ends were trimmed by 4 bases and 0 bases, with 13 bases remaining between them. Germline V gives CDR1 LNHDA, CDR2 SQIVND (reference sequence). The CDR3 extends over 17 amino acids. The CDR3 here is CASSRRETTSGANVLTF. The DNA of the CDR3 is TGTGCCAGTAGTAGGCGGGAAACCACCTCTGGGGCCAACGTCCTGACTTTC.

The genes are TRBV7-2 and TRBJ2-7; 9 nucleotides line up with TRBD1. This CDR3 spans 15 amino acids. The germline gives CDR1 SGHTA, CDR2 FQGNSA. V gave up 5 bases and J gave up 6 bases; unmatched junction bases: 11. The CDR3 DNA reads TGTGCCAGCAGCCCTGCGGGGACAGGGTTCGCCGAGCAGTACTTC. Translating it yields CASSPAGTGFAEQYF.

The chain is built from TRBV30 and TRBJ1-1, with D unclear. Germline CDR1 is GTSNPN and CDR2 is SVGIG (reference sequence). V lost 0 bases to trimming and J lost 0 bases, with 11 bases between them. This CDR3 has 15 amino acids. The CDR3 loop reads CAWSVRPGMNTEAFF. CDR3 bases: TGTGCCTGGAGTGTAAGACCAGGTATGAACACTGAAGCTTTCTTT. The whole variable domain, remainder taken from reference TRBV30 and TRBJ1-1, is SQTIHQWPATLVQPVGSPLSLECTVEGTSNPNLYWYRQAAGRGLQLLFYSVGIGQISSEVPQNLSASRPQDRQFILSSKKLLLSDSGFYLCAWSVRPGMNTEAFFGQGTRLTVV.

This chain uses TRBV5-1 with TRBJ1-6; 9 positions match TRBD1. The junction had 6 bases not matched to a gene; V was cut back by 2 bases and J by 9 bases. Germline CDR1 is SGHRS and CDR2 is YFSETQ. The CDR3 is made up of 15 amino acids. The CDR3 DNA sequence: TGCGCCAGCAGCTTATCATCGGACAGGGGTTCACCCCTCCACTTT. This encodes CASSLSSDRGSPLHF.

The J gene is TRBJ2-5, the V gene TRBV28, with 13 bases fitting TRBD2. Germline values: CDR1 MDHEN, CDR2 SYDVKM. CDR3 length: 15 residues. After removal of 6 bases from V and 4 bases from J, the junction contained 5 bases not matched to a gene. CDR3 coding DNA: TGTGCCAGCAGGGTGACTAGCGGGAGGCCAGAGACCCAGTACTTC. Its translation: CASRVTSGRPETQYF.

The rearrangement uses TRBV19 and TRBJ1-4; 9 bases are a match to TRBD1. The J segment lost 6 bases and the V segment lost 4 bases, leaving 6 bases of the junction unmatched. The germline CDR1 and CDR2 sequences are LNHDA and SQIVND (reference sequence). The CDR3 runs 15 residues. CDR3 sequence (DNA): TGTGCCAGTAGTACCCGGACAGGGGTGTATGAAAAACTGTTTTTT. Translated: CASSTRTGVYEKLFF.